The 9 T cell receptor beta chains listed next were all sequenced from one sample in a study of identical twins. TCRdb independently ran MiXCR on the 5' RACE reads; one entry per CDR3 protein. The repertoire holds hundreds of thousands of distinct CDR3 sequences, about 12% seen once, with around 1.5% in the top ten. These data also featured in a second study, about yellow fever vaccine responses in identical twins.

The sample was PBMCs. Every receptor here comes from a woman aged 18 to 35 in good health.

This CDR3 is CASSLNRDSSYEQYF. CDR3 sequence (DNA): TGCGCCAGCAGCTTGAACCGGGACAGCTCCTACGAGCAGTACTTC. V gene TRBV5-1 combines with J gene TRBJ2-7, with 7 nucleotides matching TRBD1. The ends lost 1 base at V and 0 bases at J; junction bases unmatched: 4. The V gene's germline CDR1 is SGHRS and CDR2 YFSETQ. The CDR3 is made up of 15 amino acids.

This sequence joins TRBV27 and TRBJ1-6; TRBD1 might be the D (6 bases). Trimming left V 5 bases short and J 2 bases short, with 16 bases between. This CDR3 spans 17 amino acids. The germline CDR1 and CDR2 sequences are MNHEY and SMNVEV (reference sequence). CDR3 nucleotides: TGTGCCAGCAGTCCCGGGACACCTGGGGCCTATAATTCACCCCTCCACTTT. Amino acid sequence: CASSPGTPGAYNSPLHF.

This clonotype was observed a handful of times. The chain uses TRBV12-3 or TRBV12-4 and TRBJ2-1, with 13 bases that match TRBD2. The CDR3 contains 19 residues. With V trimmed by 6 bases and J by 5 bases, 16 bases remained unmatched. As DNA, the CDR3 is TGTGCCAGCAGCCGAATGACAGGGACTAGCGGGATGATCGACAATGAGCAGTTCTTC. The encoded protein is CASSRMTGTSGMIDNEQFF.

This clonotype was counted only a few times. This chain uses TRBV6-2 or TRBV6-3 with TRBJ2-7, with D tentatively TRBD1 (6 bases). The CDR3 runs to 12 residues. Germline V gene sequence: CDR1 MNHEY, CDR2 SVGEGT. The V end was cut by 7 bases, the J end by 6 bases, with 13 bases between. The chain's CDR3 is CASTNSGAEQYF. CDR3 bases: TGTGCCAGCACCAACTCAGGGGCCGAGCAGTACTTC.

This clonotype was counted a few times. This chain uses TRBV13 with TRBJ2-5, with 8 bases lining up with TRBD2. This CDR3 has 16 residues. After removal of 5 bases from V and 5 bases from J, the junction contained 13 bases not matched to a gene. Germline V lookup: CDR1 PRHDT, CDR2 FYEKMQ (reference sequence). The CDR3 DNA sequence: TGTGCCAGCAGCAAGAAGGCGGGAGGCCCCGGGGAGACCCAGTACTTC. Its protein product is CASSKKAGGPGETQYF.

The CDR3 bases are TGCAGTGCCTCCCGAGGGTTGAGCGAAAAACTGTTTTTT. Its translation: CSASRGLSEKLFF. This rearrangement joins TRBV20-1 to TRBJ1-4, with no clear D. Trimming removed 6 bases at V and 8 bases at J, with 16 bases between. Looked up from germline, CDR1 is DFQATT and CDR2 is SNEGSKA (reference sequence). The CDR3 has 13 amino acids.

The chain joins TRBV6-5 to TRBJ1-6; no clear D. Germline CDR1 is MNHEY and CDR2 is SVGAGI. V gave up 0 bases and J gave up 6 bases, with 12 bases separating them. The CDR3 totals 16 residues. The CDR3 here is CASSYSSTGVNSPLHF. The CDR3 DNA is TGTGCCAGCAGTTACTCGAGCACGGGCGTTAATTCACCCCTCCACTTT.

V is TRBV11-3 and J is TRBJ2-1, with 9 bases lining up with TRBD2. The CDR3 consists of 14 residues. CDR1 is SGHNT, CDR2 YENEEA, per germline. V shed 2 bases and J 12 bases; nucleotides not matched to a gene: 8. CDR3 loop: CASSLLLREGGQFF. DNA of the CDR3: TGTGCCAGCAGCTTACTCTTGCGGGAGGGGGGGCAGTTCTTC.

This clonotype was observed many times. The chain carries TRBV9 and TRBJ1-1; no clear D. Trimming removed 6 bases from V and 1 base from J, with 10 bases in between. CDR3 length: 13 residues. Germline V lookup: CDR1 SGDLS, CDR2 YYNGEE. CDR3 sequence reads: CASTRTANTEAFF. The DNA of the CDR3 is TGTGCCAGCACCCGGACCGCGAACACTGAAGCTTTCTTT.